This T cell receptor (beta chain) was profiled in a study of blood T cell repertoires in COVID-19. Study at large: Whether acute or convalescent, the COVID-19 samples came from the United States, Italy and Spain. PBMCs, B-cell-depleted T cells, or T cells were the source of the cDNA or gDNA that made up the material.

Per the authors' pipeline: Nucleated cell number was recorded as an estimate derived from reference gene primer amplification. Sequencing was performed with immunoSEQ multiplex PCR; in TCRdb, only in-frame clones are kept and a portion is missing. V and J calls and clone size follow that table, whereas D and trimming were derived from the DNA. Of 150,000 to 200,000 clones in the sample, about 85% were seen once. There are 13 residues in the CDR3. The germline V gene encodes CDR1 MNHEY and CDR2 SVGAGI. Deletions cut 10 bases from V and 1 base from J, with 10 bases between. The source material was peripheral blood. The genes are TRBV6-5 and TRBJ1-4; unclear D gene. The sequence came from a man aged 55 to 70 with active or convalescent COVID-19. This chain's CDR3 is CATEGRTNEKLFF. The CDR3 DNA reads TGTGCCACAGAGGGAAGAACTAATGAAAAACTGTTTTTT.